This TCR beta chain came from a study of blood T cell repertoires in COVID-19. Study-level background: Acute-phase and convalescent COVID-19 samples originated in the United States, Italy and Spain. Nucleic acid was either cDNA or gDNA, and it came from T cells, B-cell-depleted T cells, or PBMCs.

Authors' analysis steps: Quantification of nucleated cells was approximated via reference gene primer amplification. This table comes from immunoSEQ multiplex PCR, and its TCRdb copy is limited to in-frame clones, with some not included. V and J calls and clone size come straight from that table; D and trimming were deduced from the DNA. Found here are 130,000 to 150,000 clones, approximately 80% of them singletons; the top ten hold roughly 4.7%. Germline V gives CDR1 LGHDT, CDR2 YNNKEL (reference sequence). V shed 0 bases, J shed 5 bases, and the junction held 6 bases outside the gene matches. The CDR3 is 16 residues long.

This chain links TRBV3-1 (or the pseudogene TRBV3-2) with TRBJ2-4, with TRBD2 matching 8 bases. Sequencing input: peripheral blood. This clonotype originated in a woman between 45 and 65 years old with acute or convalescent COVID-19. As DNA, the CDR3 is TGTGCCAGCAGCCAAGATTTTCGGGGGGGCCAAAACATTCAGTACTTC. This encodes CASSQDFRGGQNIQYF.